The 14 T cell receptor beta chains below were found in one sample sequenced in a study of T cell clusters in autoimmune cytopenias. TRB rearrangements were amplified by touch-down multiplex PCR with mixed TRB-A/B primers. TCRdb re-called the multiplex PCR reads, yielding one record per CDR3 amino acid sequence without DNA. Its table records about 11,000 distinct CDR3 sequences. Each sample's input was 200 to 250 ng genomic DNA, some 34,000 genome equivalents. These data also formed part of another study, on T cell repertoires in aging, cancer and after chemotherapy.

Material: peripheral blood. Receptors were obtained from a human donor in good health.

The chain's CDR3 is CASSGSGLAGGYEQYF. This chain links TRBV19 with TRBJ2-7; TCRdb picks TRBD2, but there is no DNA to check that call. CDR1 and CDR2 (germline): LNHDA, SQIVND (reference sequence). The CDR3 sequence is 16 residues long.

V is TRBV10-3 and J is TRBJ1-1; TCRdb reports TRBD1, a call that lacks DNA to check it against. The CDR3 length is 16 residues. Germline CDR1 is ENHRY and CDR2 is SYGVKD. CDR3 sequence: CAISTTGSFGNTEAFF.

V and J are TRBV27 and TRBJ2-7; the D gene TCRdb calls, TRBD1, cannot be checked with no DNA. The length of the CDR3 is 14 residues. The V gene's germline CDR1 is MNHEY and CDR2 SMNVEV (reference sequence). CDR3 region: CASSFSGQGYEQYF.

The CDR3 sequence: CASSLGPVENIGELFF. The V and J genes are TRBV7-6 and TRBJ2-2. The length of the CDR3 is 16 residues. Germline CDR1 and CDR2: SGHVS and FNYEAQ.

V gene TRBV5-4 combines with J gene TRBJ2-7; absent DNA, TCRdb's TRBD2 call cannot be checked. The CDR3 runs to 17 residues. Germline CDR1 and CDR2: SGHNT and YYREEE (reference sequence). This chain's CDR3 is CARSLWEWRGRTYEQYF.

This sequence joins TRBV5-1 and TRBJ2-2; TCRdb reports TRBD1, a call that lacks DNA to check it against. In germline, CDR1 is SGHRS, CDR2 YFSETQ. This CDR3 contains 14 residues. CDR3 region: CASSLRRGSGELFF.

This chain joins TRBV6-5 and TRBJ1-2. The CDR3 extends over 13 amino acids. CDR1 and CDR2 from the germline V gene are MNHEY and SVGAGI. This chain's CDR3 is CASSVAVDYGYTF.

The gene calls are TRBV15 and TRBJ2-1. Germline V lookup: CDR1 LNHNV, CDR2 YYDKDF (reference sequence). The CDR3 is made up of 15 amino acids. CDR3 residues: CATSSTPSSYNEQFF.

The CDR3 here is CASSLGQLAYEQYF. The chain joins TRBV5-1 to TRBJ2-7. Germline assignment: CDR1 SGHRS and CDR2 YFSETQ. The CDR3 has 14 residues.

The chain couples TRBV5-6 to TRBJ1-2; TCRdb outputs TRBD1, but without DNA this stays unchecked. CDR3 size: 13 residues. CDR1 and CDR2 (germline): SGHDT, YYEEEE. CDR3 sequence reads: CASSVGQFYGYTF. The variable domain in full, with the rest retrieved from reference TRBV5-6 and TRBJ1-2, is DAGVTQSPTHLIKTRGQQVTLRCSPKSGHDTVSWYQQALGQGPQFIFQYYEEEERQRGNFPDRFSGHQFPNYSSELNVNALLLGDSALYLCASSVGQFYGYTFGSGTRLTVV.

J is TRBJ1-5 and V is TRBV20-1; TCRdb calls TRBD1, which cannot be checked without DNA. Looked up from germline, CDR1 is DFQATT and CDR2 is SNEGSKA (reference sequence). This CDR3 has 16 residues. This CDR3 is CSARGMGAGGVRTQHF.

The chain is built from TRBV4-3 and TRBJ1-2; the TRBD1 assignment by TCRdb is unverifiable without DNA. The germline gives CDR1 LGHNA, CDR2 YSLEER. The CDR3 loop spans 15 amino acids. The chain's CDR3 is CASSQDTGQVYGYTF.

The chain employs TRBV27 and TRBJ1-1; TCRdb proposes TRBD1, but this gene call is untestable without DNA. The CDR3 loop spans 15 amino acids. Germline lookup yields CDR1 MNHEY and CDR2 SMNVEV (reference sequence). This CDR3 reads CASSIVPGQGPEAFF.

Frequency places this clonotype as medium-sized (0.01 to 0.1%). This chain uses TRBV19 with TRBJ2-7; TCRdb's D gene call, TRBD2, goes unchecked for lack of DNA. The CDR3 runs to 14 residues. CDR1 and CDR2 (germline): LNHDA, SQIVND (reference sequence). CDR3 sequence reads: CASSIASMGYEQYF.